Presented here are 25 T cell receptor beta chains from one specimen sequenced in a study of T cell responses to AZD1222 COVID-19 vaccine. The table came from immunoSEQ multiplex PCR; TCRdb's copy has only in-frame clones and leaves some out. The data show tens of thousands of clones, with 87% seen just once and under 14% held by the top ten. Material: peripheral blood, obtained 28 days after the second AZD1222 dose. The receptors derive from an adult who received the AZD1222 COVID-19 vaccine.

The chain carries TRBV6-2 or TRBV6-3 and TRBJ2-1; TRBD2 agrees at 12 bases. V was clipped by 2 bases and J by 0 bases; unmatched bases: 11. Germline V lookup: CDR1 MNHEY, CDR2 SVGEGT. This CDR3 comprises 20 residues. CDR3 bases: TGTGCCAGCAGTTACGATCCGGAGACTAGCGGGGGCCGCTCCTACAATGAGCAGTTCTTC. Protein product: CASSYDPETSGGRSYNEQFF.

V gene TRBV7-2 combines with J gene TRBJ2-7, with a weak D call TRBD1 (5 bases). Germline V gene data show CDR1 as SGHTA and CDR2 as FQGNSA. V lost 4 bases to trimming and J lost 2 bases, with 9 bases between them. The CDR3 length is 13 residues. CDR3 amino acids: CASSSRQTYEQYF. The CDR3 bases are TGTGCCAGCAGCTCCCGACAGACCTACGAGCAGTACTTC.

The chain couples TRBV29-1 to TRBJ2-1, with D possibly matching TRBD2 (7 bases). V was clipped by 0 bases and J by 10 bases, with 19 bases between them. In germline, CDR1 is SQVTM, CDR2 ANQGSEA. This CDR3 spans 15 amino acids. The CDR3: CSVEDPGGPSREQFF. CDR3 DNA sequence: TGCAGCGTTGAAGATCCCGGGGGGCCTTCTCGGGAGCAGTTCTTC.

This clone was detected only once. This chain joins TRBV7-2 and TRBJ1-5, with TRBD1 matching over 8 bases. Germline V gives CDR1 SGHTA, CDR2 FQGNSA. The CDR3 length is 17 residues. Trimming removed 5 bases from V and 1 base from J; junction bases left unmatched: 10. The CDR3 DNA reads TGTGCCAGCAGCGTAAGGGCCGGGACAGGAAGCAATCAGCCCCAGCATTTT. Translation: CASSVRAGTGSNQPQHF.

This clone was found once. The chain employs TRBV7-2 and TRBJ1-6, with D hard to call. The germline V and J ends were trimmed by 5 bases and 7 bases, with 15 bases remaining between them. The CDR3 length is 15 residues. Germline V gene lookup returns CDR1 SGHTA and CDR2 FQGNSA. DNA of the CDR3: TGTGCCAGCAGCGCCCAACCCGGCGGCAATTCACCCCTCCACTTT. Its translation: CASSAQPGGNSPLHF. Supplemented by reference TRBV7-2 and TRBJ1-6, the full variable domain reads GAGVSQSPSNKVTEKGKDVELRCDPISGHTALYWYRQSLGQGLEFLIYFQGNSAPDKSGLPSDRFSAERTGGSVSTLTIQRTQQEDSAVYLCASSAQPGGNSPLHFGNGTRLTVT.

The rearrangement links TRBV14 to TRBJ2-3; TRBD2 agrees at 8 bases. The CDR3 consists of 14 residues. From germline, CDR1 is SGHDN and CDR2 FVKESK. V was pared by 4 bases and J by 7 bases, with 7 bases of the junction left unmatched. CDR3 nucleotides: TGTGCCAGCAGCCCAGCGGGGGTGACTAATACGCAGTATTTT. Translating gives CASSPAGVTNTQYF. Full variable domain (remainder filled in from reference TRBV14 and TRBJ2-3): EAGVTQFPSHSVIEKGQTVTLRCDPISGHDNLYWYRRVMGKEIKFLLHFVKESKQDESGMPNNRFLAERTGGTYSTLKVQPAELEDSGVYFCASSPAGVTNTQYFGPGTRLTVL.

The rearrangement joins TRBV27 to TRBJ2-1; the D is unclear. The germline V and J ends were trimmed by 4 bases and 2 bases, with 6 bases remaining between them. Germline V CDR1 and CDR2: MNHEY, SMNVEV (reference sequence). The CDR3 sequence is 13 residues long. The CDR3 nucleotides are TGTGCCAGCAGTTGGGCCACCTACAATGAGCAGTTCTTC. Translation: CASSWATYNEQFF.

This chain uses TRBV9 with TRBJ2-3; D might be TRBD1 or TRBD2, each matching 6 bases. The CDR3 covers 15 residues. Germline assignment: CDR1 SGDLS and CDR2 YYNGEE. V shed 0 bases and J shed 5 bases, with 13 bases lying between them. CDR3 sequence (DNA): TGTGCCAGCAGCGTAGGAGGGGGGTTAGGAGATACGCAGTATTTT. Protein product: CASSVGGGLGDTQYF.

This rearrangement joins TRBV30 to TRBJ1-4, with D perhaps TRBD1 (6 bases). CDR3 length equals 19 residues. The germline CDR1 and CDR2 sequences are GTSNPN and SVGIG (reference sequence). Trimming pared 0 bases from V and 0 bases from J, leaving 20 bases between. CDR3 loop: CAWSVLPGGGHPTNEKLFF. The CDR3 DNA is TGTGCCTGGAGTGTACTCCCGGGCGGGGGGCACCCAACTAATGAAAAACTGTTTTTT.

With respect to this clone: Germline is not matched at one junction end, which may reflect a read error. The CDR3 protein is CASSSRLPGAVDF. CDR3 coding DNA: TGTGCCAGCAGTTCCCGACTACCGGGGGCCGTGGATTTT. The V gene is TRBV28, the J gene TRBJ1-3; possible D gene TRBD1, 6 bases. The CDR3 extends over 13 amino acids. CDR1 is MDHEN, CDR2 SYDVKM, per germline. Using reference TRBV28 and TRBJ1-3 for the parts outside the CDR3, the full variable domain is DVKVTQSSRYLVKRTGEKVFLECVQDMDHENMFWYRQDPGLGLRLIYFSYDVKMKEKGDIPEGYSVSREKKERFSLILESASTNQTSMYLCASSSRLPGAVDFGEGSWLTVV.

This clone turned up a few times. V is TRBV24-1 and J is TRBJ2-4, with TRBD1 matching 8 bases. Germline assignment: CDR1 KGHDR and CDR2 SFDVKD. The CDR3 extends over 14 amino acids. The trim removed 4 bases at V and 8 bases at J, leaving 6 bases unmatched. CDR3 sequence: CATSEVGQDDIQYF. In DNA, the CDR3 is TGTGCCACCAGTGAAGTGGGACAGGACGACATTCAGTACTTC.

The chain uses TRBV5-4 and TRBJ2-3; TRBD2 matches at 8 bases. The CDR3 contains 13 residues. Germline CDR1 is SGHNT and CDR2 is YYREEE (reference sequence). The J segment lost 10 bases and the V segment lost 1 base, leaving 5 bases of the junction unmatched. The CDR3 reads CASSLKAGGAQYF. In nucleotides, the CDR3 is TGTGCCAGCAGCTTGAAGGCGGGGGGTGCGCAGTATTTT.

This clone was seen only once. The J gene is TRBJ1-2, the V gene TRBV28; no definite D call. CDR3 size: 14 residues. Trimming removed 3 bases at V and 4 bases at J, with 12 bases between. The germline CDR1 and CDR2 sequences are MDHEN and SYDVKM. CDR3 nucleotide sequence: TGTGCCAGCAGTTTTGAAGGGAACGCCTATGGCTACACCTTC. Its translation: CASSFEGNAYGYTF.

The V gene is TRBV2, the J gene TRBJ2-2; possible D gene TRBD1, 6 bases. The germline V and J ends were trimmed by 6 bases and 7 bases, with 15 bases remaining between them. This CDR3 comprises 14 residues. Germline assignment: CDR1 SNHLY and CDR2 FYNNEI. As DNA, the CDR3 is TGTGCCAGCAGCCCAGGAACAGGGAACGGGGAGCTGTTTTTT. This codes for CASSPGTGNGELFF. Supplemented by reference TRBV2 and TRBJ2-2, the full variable domain reads EPEVTQTPSHQVTQMGQEVILRCVPISNHLYFYWYRQILGQKVEFLVSFYNNEISEKSEIFDDQFSVERPDGSNFTLKIRSTKLEDSAMYFCASSPGTGNGELFFGEGSRLTVL.

The chain employs TRBV19 and TRBJ2-7, with a tentative D call TRBD1 (5 bases). Germline CDR1 reads LNHDA; CDR2 reads SQIVND (reference sequence). The CDR3 spans 14 residues. V was cut by 5 bases and J by 1 base, with 12 bases left in between. CDR3: CASSSQQASYEQYF. In DNA, the CDR3 is TGTGCCAGTAGTTCTCAACAGGCGTCCTACGAGCAGTACTTC.

This chain connects TRBV27 to TRBJ2-7, with 9 bases identical to TRBD1. The CDR3 is 16 amino acids. Trimming cost V 0 bases and J 3 bases; bases outside gene matches: 6. Germline-derived CDR1 and CDR2 are MNHEY and SMNVEV (reference sequence). The chain's CDR3 is CASSLSGQGYGYEQYF. CDR3 DNA sequence: TGTGCCAGCAGTTTATCGGGACAGGGTTACGGCTACGAGCAGTACTTC.

The V gene is TRBV9, the J gene TRBJ2-7; 10 nucleotides agree with TRBD2. The CDR3 contains 15 residues. With V trimmed by 2 bases and J by 2 bases, 4 bases remained unmatched. The germline V gene encodes CDR1 SGDLS and CDR2 YYNGEE. CDR3: CASSVTSGDTYEQYF. The CDR3 nucleotides read TGTGCCAGCAGCGTCACTAGCGGGGATACCTACGAGCAGTACTTC.

This clone was recorded once. The gene calls are TRBV27 and TRBJ2-7, with 9 bases identical to TRBD1. The germline gives CDR1 MNHEY, CDR2 SMNVEV (reference sequence). The CDR3 runs 17 residues. The trim removed 6 bases at V and 1 base at J, leaving 13 bases unmatched. The CDR3: CASSLNRRDRDSYEQYF. CDR3 DNA: TGTGCCAGCAGCCTCAATCGCCGGGACAGGGATTCCTACGAGCAGTACTTC.

The chain joins TRBV28 to TRBJ2-2; D gene uncertain. V was cut by 4 bases and J by 0 bases, with 6 bases left in between. Germline V gene data show CDR1 as MDHEN and CDR2 as SYDVKM. This CDR3 comprises 14 residues. The CDR3 spells CASSWWTNTGELFF. In DNA, the CDR3 is TGTGCCAGCAGTTGGTGGACGAACACCGGGGAGCTGTTTTTT.

The V call is TRBV7-2, the J call TRBJ1-5; a weak D match, TRBD1 (5 bases). The CDR3 consists of 15 residues. Trimming took off 1 base at V and 7 bases at J, with 14 bases between the two ends. Germline CDR1 reads SGHTA; CDR2 reads FQGNSA. CDR3 residues: CASSLDSGLTQPQHF. CDR3 nucleotide sequence: TGTGCCAGCAGCTTAGATTCAGGGCTGACCCAGCCCCAGCATTTT.

The chain carries TRBV5-6 and TRBJ2-5; TRBD2 agrees at 10 bases. This CDR3 has 15 amino acids. The trim removed 3 bases at V and 5 bases at J, leaving 7 bases unmatched. Germline assignment: CDR1 SGHDT and CDR2 YYEEEE. This CDR3 is CASSSLAGVLETQYF. The CDR3 region has the DNA TGTGCCAGCAGCTCCCTAGCGGGGGTGCTGGAGACCCAGTACTTC.

V gene TRBV28 combines with J gene TRBJ1-1; 7 bases agree with TRBD1. V trimming: 5 bases; J trimming: 1 base; junction bases outside the gene matches: 4. This CDR3 contains 14 residues. Germline V lookup: CDR1 MDHEN, CDR2 SYDVKM. Written as DNA, the CDR3 is TGTGCCAGCAGTCACAGGGGCCGGAACACTGAAGCTTTCTTT. Protein product: CASSHRGRNTEAFF.

This chain links TRBV5-1 with TRBJ2-5; unclear D gene. Trimming left V 0 bases short and J 5 bases short, with 14 bases between. The CDR3 runs 15 residues. CDR1 and CDR2 from the germline V gene are SGHRS and YFSETQ. CDR3 nucleotides: TGCGCCAGCAGCTTGGCGGCATTCCCCGGGGAGACCCAGTACTTC. Encoded protein: CASSLAAFPGETQYF.

The chain couples TRBV5-1 to TRBJ1-4, with D perhaps matching TRBD1 (6 bases). V was clipped by 4 bases and J by 7 bases, with 17 bases between them. The CDR3 is 15 residues long. CDR1 is SGHRS, CDR2 YFSETQ, per germline. Here the CDR3 DNA reads TGCGCCAGCAGCCTTCAGGGGTATCGAGGTGAAAAACTGTTTTTT. Its protein is CASSLQGYRGEKLFF.

The chain joins TRBV30 to TRBJ1-2, with D hard to call. This CDR3 comprises 14 residues. V dropped 0 bases and J dropped 2 bases, with 10 bases sitting between them. Per germline, CDR1 GTSNPN and CDR2 SVGIG (reference sequence). The CDR3 loop is CAWSVGGPNYGYTF. The CDR3 DNA is TGTGCCTGGAGTGTAGGAGGGCCCAACTATGGCTACACCTTC.